Described below is a single TCR beta chain sequence and its context. The target antigen is unknown. Treatment specified: about 20 received Ad26.COV2.S at low or high dose, single or two shots; a few received placebo; per-sample allocation not given. Sampling occurred on day 63 after the first vaccine or placebo injection. The assay was immunoSEQ multiplex PCR, and TCRdb's table has in-frame clones only and misses some. The table has 380,000 or so clones, roughly 85% seen once; the top ten hold about 7.4%. The data stem from a study of Ad26.COV2.S vaccination and SARS-CoV-2 variants. Study context: The donor participated in the COV1001 trial, in its Ad26.COV2.S arm. Study-wide results and limits: It was reported that spike-specific CD8+ and CD4+ T cell responses were substantially broad after vaccination.

The CDR3 runs to 16 residues. Trimming removed 5 bases from V and 3 bases from J; junction bases left unmatched: 10. Germline-derived CDR1 and CDR2 are SGHVS and FNYEAQ. The sequences come from peripheral blood, collected in a trial of Ad26.COV2.S vaccine versus placebo. This clonotype was obtained from a person aged 18 to 65 who received the Ad26.COV2.S COVID-19 vaccine or a placebo. V usage is TRBV7-6 and J usage is TRBJ1-1, with 9 nucleotides matching TRBD1. The CDR3 sequence: CASSPQPGQGDTEAFF. In DNA form, the CDR3 reads TGTGCCAGCAGCCCTCAACCGGGACAGGGCGACACTGAAGCTTTCTTT.